One sample yielded the 30 T cell receptor beta chains listed below, sequenced in a study of a mutant IDH1 vaccine in newly diagnosed glioma. Documented time point: week 5, during vaccination. The investigators gave 300 ug of mutant IDH1 20-mer peptide in each vaccine dose, together with topical imiquimod. For these receptors, no antigen is known. Assay used: immunoSEQ multiplex PCR; TCRdb lists only in-frame clones, some missing. The sample comprises approximately 51,000 clones, roughly 78% of which are singletons, and under 2% rests with the top ten. The starting material was PBMCs, obtained from a glioma patient whose treatment included an IDH1 peptide vaccine. These receptors originate from a woman between 40 and 50 years old with glioma.

This chain uses TRBV12-5 with TRBJ2-3; 14 positions agree with TRBD2. J gave up 6 bases and V 6 bases, and 17 bases lay outside the gene matches. This CDR3 spans 19 amino acids. Germline lookup yields CDR1 LGHNT and CDR2 FRNRAP. The CDR3 reads CASGPIRGLAGAESDTQYF. In DNA, the CDR3 is TGTGCTAGTGGACCGATACGGGGACTAGCGGGGGCTGAGAGCGATACGCAGTATTTT.

The chain links TRBV5-5 to TRBJ1-4, with a possible D match to TRBD1 (5 bases). V was pared by 2 bases and J by 0 bases, with 5 bases between. From germline, CDR1 is SGHKS and CDR2 YYEKEE (reference sequence). This CDR3 has 14 amino acids. The CDR3 loop is CASSLGATNEKLFF. In DNA, the CDR3 is TGTGCCAGCAGCTTAGGGGCAACTAATGAAAAACTGTTTTTT.

This clone showed up just once. The chain combines TRBV5-5 with TRBJ1-2; D is perhaps TRBD1 (6 bases). Germline CDR1 and CDR2: SGHKS and YYEKEE (reference sequence). V lost 4 bases, J lost 1 base, and 17 bases lay in between. CDR3 length equals 16 residues. The CDR3 here is CASSRERDTLNYGYTF. Here the CDR3 DNA reads TGTGCCAGCAGCCGAGAACGGGACACCCTTAACTATGGCTACACCTTC.

There are a few counts of this clone. The chain recombines TRBV4-3 with TRBJ2-2; D is perhaps TRBD1 or TRBD2 (5 bases each). There are 16 residues in the CDR3. Trimming took 4 bases from V and 7 from J, leaving 19 bases between them. Germline V lookup: CDR1 LGHNA, CDR2 YSLEER. CDR3: CASSRQAGTRSGELFF. The DNA for the CDR3 is TGCGCCAGCAGCCGACAAGCCGGGACCCGGAGCGGGGAGCTGTTTTTT.

CDR3 sequence reads: CASSPRGQNYGYTF. CDR3 nucleotides: TGTGCCAGCTCACCACGGGGACAGAACTATGGCTACACCTTC. The chain uses TRBV18 and TRBJ1-2, with TRBD1 matching 7 bases. This CDR3 contains 14 residues. Germline V gene sequence: CDR1 KGHSH, CDR2 LQKENI. With 1 base clipped from V and 2 bases from J, the junction kept 1 base outside the gene matches.

The chain has TRBV5-1 and TRBJ2-3; D unresolved. Trimming cost V 0 bases and J 0 bases, with 5 bases left between them. There are 14 residues in the CDR3. Germline V gives CDR1 SGHRS, CDR2 YFSETQ. CDR3 nucleotides: TGCGCCAGCAGCTTGGGGGGTAGCACAGATACGCAGTATTTT. It codes for CASSLGGSTDTQYF.

The chain recombines TRBV7-9 with TRBJ1-1; 9 bases map to TRBD1. The ends lost 3 bases at V and 4 bases at J; junction bases unmatched: 3. Germline loops: CDR1 SEHNR, CDR2 FQNEAQ (reference sequence). The CDR3 runs 14 residues. The CDR3 bases are TGTGCCAGCAGCTTCCAGGGACAGGGCACTGAAGCTTTCTTT. This codes for CASSFQGQGTEAFF.

The chain combines TRBV29-1 with TRBJ1-2; D unresolved. Germline V gene data show CDR1 as SQVTM and CDR2 as ANQGSEA. The V end lost 6 bases, the J end lost 7 bases, and 18 bases lay between the germline ends. The length of the CDR3 is 13 residues. CDR3 in amino acids: CSVGGPLLGGYTF. The CDR3 nucleotides are TGCAGCGTGGGAGGACCGCTACTTGGTGGCTACACCTTC.

J is TRBJ2-7 and V is TRBV19, with D perhaps TRBD1 or TRBD2 (5 bases each). The CDR3 length is 15 residues. Trimming left V 6 bases short and J 6 bases short, with 21 bases between. The germline V gene has CDR1 LNHDA and CDR2 SQIVND (reference sequence). The CDR3 nucleotides are TGTGCCAGTAGAGAGTCCGGGACCCTGGCGGGCGAGCAGTACTTC. Encoded protein: CASRESGTLAGEQYF.

The rearrangement joins TRBV6-1 to TRBJ1-2; TRBD1 aligns across 7 bases. The V and J ends lost 5 bases and 3 bases, in that order; junction bases with no gene match: 3. This CDR3 contains 13 residues. Germline assignment: CDR1 MNHNS and CDR2 SASEGT. CDR3 sequence (DNA): TGTGCCAGCAGTCACCAGGGGGACTATGGCTACACCTTC. Translated, it gives CASSHQGDYGYTF.

V is TRBV6-5 and J is TRBJ1-5; D ambiguous. This CDR3 has 14 amino acids. V was shortened by 0 bases and J by 5 bases, with 8 bases between the two germline ends. Germline V gene sequence: CDR1 MNHEY, CDR2 SVGAGI. The CDR3 is CASSYSGLDQPQHF. In DNA form, the CDR3 reads TGTGCCAGCAGTTACTCAGGGTTGGATCAGCCCCAGCATTTT.

This sequence joins TRBV18 and TRBJ2-2, with D possibly called TRBD1 or TRBD2 (5 bases each). Germline CDR1 KGHSH, CDR2 LQKENI. The CDR3 extends over 16 amino acids. V gave up 4 bases and J gave up 2 bases, with 14 bases separating them. CDR3 sequence: CASSREGTANTGELFF. As DNA, the CDR3 is TGTGCCAGCTCACGCGAAGGGACCGCTAACACCGGGGAGCTGTTTTTT.

The V gene is TRBV7-9, the J gene TRBJ2-5; 11 nucleotides agree with TRBD1. CDR1 and CDR2 (germline): SEHNR, FQNEAQ (reference sequence). Trimming cost V 5 bases and J 5 bases; bases outside gene matches: 13. This CDR3 is 17 amino acids long. The CDR3 DNA reads as TGTGCCAGCAGCCCAGGACAGGGGGCAGATTGGGGGGAGACCCAGTACTTC. Translation: CASSPGQGADWGETQYF.

J is TRBJ1-5 and V is TRBV5-8, with 9 nucleotides matching TRBD1. The germline V gene has CDR1 SGHTS and CDR2 YDEGEE. The ends lost 4 bases at V and 0 bases at J; junction bases unmatched: 8. This CDR3 region has 17 residues. The DNA of the CDR3 is TGTGCCAGCAGCGCCCCGACAGGGGGAGTTAGCAATCAGCCCCAGCATTTT. It encodes CASSAPTGGVSNQPQHF.

V is TRBV4-1 and J is TRBJ1-5, with 9 bases aligning to TRBD1. V lost 4 bases, J lost 5 bases, and 6 bases stayed unmatched. Germline CDR1 is MGHRA and CDR2 is YSYEKL. CDR3 length: 15 amino acids. Here the CDR3 DNA reads TGCGCCAGCAGCCCCCTGGACAGGGGAGATCAGCCCCAGCATTTT. Residues: CASSPLDRGDQPQHF.

The chain links TRBV30 to TRBJ1-2; D is ambiguous. CDR3 length: 12 residues. Looked up from germline, CDR1 is GTSNPN and CDR2 is SVGIG (reference sequence). Trimming removed 3 bases at V and 10 bases at J, with 15 bases between. This CDR3 reads CAWRGRSPNYTF. The CDR3 DNA reads TGTGCCTGGAGGGGGAGGAGTCCTAACTACACCTTC.

V usage is TRBV2 and J usage is TRBJ1-6, with D uncertain. V was pared by 4 bases and J by 6 bases, with 10 bases between. In germline, CDR1 is SNHLY, CDR2 FYNNEI. The CDR3 totals 14 residues. CDR3 sequence (DNA): TGTGCCAGCAGTGCGCCGGCCTTTAATTCACCCCTCCACTTT. Translated: CASSAPAFNSPLHF.

The chain uses TRBV14 and TRBJ2-3, with D possibly being TRBD2 (6 bases). With 4 bases removed from V and 8 bases from J, the gap between germline ends came to 13 bases. Per the germline V gene, CDR1 is SGHDN and CDR2 is FVKESK. This CDR3 is 13 amino acids long. CDR3 coding DNA: TGTGCCAGCAGCCCCCGCGTGGGGGGTACGCAGTATTTT. It translates to CASSPRVGGTQYF.

V is TRBV6-5 and J is TRBJ2-2; no definite D call. Germline V gene data show CDR1 as MNHEY and CDR2 as SVGAGI. The CDR3 totals 14 residues. V was clipped by 6 bases and J by 3 bases, with 11 bases between them. Written as DNA, the CDR3 is TGTGCCAGCAGCCCACGCCGATACACCGGGGAGCTGTTTTTT. Protein sequence: CASSPRRYTGELFF.

The V call is TRBV4-1, the J call TRBJ1-6; D unclear. This CDR3 is built from 18 residues. CDR1 is MGHRA and CDR2 is YSYEKL in the germline V gene. Trimming removed 0 bases from V and 0 bases from J, with 12 bases in between. Here the CDR3 reads CASSQDSNWGSYNSPLHF. For the CDR3, the DNA is TGCGCCAGCAGCCAAGATTCCAACTGGGGCTCCTATAATTCACCCCTCCACTTT.

This clone qualifies as medium-sized (0.01 to 0.1%). This chain connects TRBV30 to TRBJ1-6; 8 nucleotides match TRBD1. Germline lookup yields CDR1 GTSNPN and CDR2 SVGIG (reference sequence). Germline trimming cut 0 bases from V and 9 bases from J; bases unmatched to any gene: 1. CDR3 length equals 13 residues. CDR3 amino acids: CAWSVTGGSPLHF. Written as DNA, the CDR3 is TGTGCCTGGAGTGTAACAGGGGGTTCACCCCTCCACTTT.

CDR3 DNA: TGTGCCTGGAGCTCACTGCATTCTAACTATGGCTACACCTTC. It is translated as CAWSSLHSNYGYTF. This chain connects TRBV30 to TRBJ1-2; D is uncertain. CDR1 GTSNPN and CDR2 SVGIG come from the germline V gene (reference sequence). The CDR3 sequence is 14 residues long. Deletions cut 3 bases from V and 0 bases from J, with 11 bases between.

This clone was counted between two and nine times. V gene TRBV2 combines with J gene TRBJ1-3, with unresolved D. The germline V gene encodes CDR1 SNHLY and CDR2 FYNNEI. The CDR3 sequence is 13 residues long. The V end lost 2 bases, the J end lost 3 bases, and 5 bases lay between the germline ends. CDR3 sequence: CASSEIDGNTIYF. CDR3 nucleotide sequence: TGTGCCAGCAGTGAAATAGATGGAAACACCATATATTTT.

The rearrangement links TRBV30 to TRBJ1-2, with TRBD1 identical over 10 bases. The CDR3 contains 15 residues. Germline loops: CDR1 GTSNPN, CDR2 SVGIG (reference sequence). Trimming took 0 bases from V and 6 from J; bases not matched to a gene: 7. The DNA for the CDR3 is TGTGCCTGGAGTGTACCCGACAGGGGGCGAAATGGCTACACCTTC. Protein product: CAWSVPDRGRNGYTF.

This chain's CDR3 is CASSAGGWSGANVLTF. The CDR3 DNA reads as TGTGCCAGTAGTGCAGGGGGCTGGTCTGGGGCCAACGTCCTGACTTTC. The V call is TRBV19, the J call TRBJ2-6, with 8 bases fitting TRBD1. Germline V CDR1 and CDR2: LNHDA, SQIVND (reference sequence). The CDR3 has 16 amino acids. The V gene end was trimmed by 5 bases and the J gene end by 1 base; junction bases not matched to a gene: 4.

The V call is TRBV7-9, the J call TRBJ2-1; a possible D gene is TRBD2 (5 bases). CDR3 length: 19 amino acids. Deletions cut 1 base from V and 2 bases from J, with 21 bases between. The germline V gene has CDR1 SEHNR and CDR2 FQNEAQ (reference sequence). In DNA, the CDR3 is TGTGCCAGCAGCTTAGTGGTCAGACTAATTTCTTATACCTACAATGAGCAGTTCTTC. Its translation is CASSLVVRLISYTYNEQFF.

CDR3 amino acids: CASRGFAGQEQIQSGYTF. The CDR3 bases are TGTGCCAGCAGAGGTTTTGCGGGACAGGAGCAAATTCAAAGTGGCTACACCTTC. The genes are TRBV27 and TRBJ1-2; 8 nucleotides match TRBD1. Germline V CDR1 and CDR2: MNHEY, SMNVEV (reference sequence). V was clipped by 6 bases and J by 7 bases; unmatched bases: 22. The CDR3 has 18 amino acids.

The chain employs TRBV11-1 and TRBJ2-5, with D possibly matching TRBD1 (5 bases). Trimming removed 2 bases from V and 5 bases from J, with 15 bases in between. Per germline, CDR1 SGHAT and CDR2 FQDESV (reference sequence). The CDR3 length is 15 residues. As DNA, the CDR3 is TGTGCCAGCAGCTTAAGGGGATCAAGGGGCGAGACCCAGTACTTC. Translation: CASSLRGSRGETQYF.

The chain joins TRBV7-2 to TRBJ1-5; D unclear. The CDR3 has 12 residues. Trimming cost V 5 bases and J 9 bases, with 11 bases left between them. The germline V gene encodes CDR1 SGHTA and CDR2 FQGNSA. As DNA, the CDR3 is TGTGCCAGCAGCGCCGACGTCGGGCCCCAGCATTTT. It is translated as CASSADVGPQHF.

J is TRBJ2-5 and V is TRBV5-6; 9 nucleotides agree with TRBD2. The DNA matches TRBJ2-7 better at its end, which makes the J call doubtful. The CDR3 is 15 amino acids. In germline, CDR1 is SGHDT, CDR2 YYEEEE. Here the CDR3 DNA reads TGTGCCAGCAGCTTCCGAGGACTAGCGCTCTACGAGCAGTACTTC. It specifies CASSFRGLALYEQYF.